The next 24 T cell receptor beta chains were all read from a single sample in a study of Tregs in tolerant kidney transplant recipients. The table came from immunoSEQ multiplex PCR; TCRdb's copy has only in-frame clones and leaves some out. The sample lists under 95,000 clones, more than 85% occurring once. Sequencing was performed on Tregs from blood, taken before the transplant. These receptors were obtained from a human donor who received a combined kidney and bone marrow transplant.

This clone has just one count. The CDR3 loop is CASSPLWGGAGVNEQFF. The CDR3 region has the DNA TGTGCCAGCAGCCCTCTGTGGGGTGGAGCGGGAGTTAATGAGCAGTTCTTC. V usage is TRBV2 and J usage is TRBJ2-1, with 8 bases matching TRBD2. With V trimmed by 6 bases and J by 7 bases, 17 bases remained unmatched. The length of the CDR3 is 17 residues. Looked up from germline, CDR1 is SNHLY and CDR2 is FYNNEI.

This chain connects TRBV5-1 to TRBJ2-7, with D hard to call. This CDR3 comprises 12 residues. Germline V CDR1 and CDR2: SGHRS, YFSETQ. V lost 0 bases and J 5 bases, leaving 6 bases between the germline ends. The CDR3 region has the DNA TGCGCCAGCAGCTTGGGGGAAAACGAGCAGTACTTC. Translated: CASSLGENEQYF.

This clone was seen once. J is TRBJ2-2 and V is TRBV19, with D unresolved. The CDR3 is 14 amino acids. With 2 bases removed from V and 9 bases from J, the gap between germline ends came to 13 bases. CDR1 LNHDA and CDR2 SQIVND come from the germline V gene (reference sequence). The CDR3 DNA is TGTGCCAGTAGTATACGGAACGTAACGAGGGAGCTGTTTTTT. It translates to CASSIRNVTRELFF. Supplemented by reference TRBV19 and TRBJ2-2, the full variable domain reads DGGITQSPKYLFRKEGQNVTLSCEQNLNHDAMYWYRQDPGQGLRLIYYSQIVNDFQKGDIAEGYSVSREKKESFPLTVTSAQKNPTAFYLCASSIRNVTRELFFGEGSRLTVL.

The rearrangement uses TRBV5-1 and TRBJ1-5; no clear D gene. Germline lookup yields CDR1 SGHRS and CDR2 YFSETQ. The V gene lost 4 bases and the J gene lost 2 bases, with 10 bases spanning the gap. This CDR3 is 14 amino acids long. CDR3 nucleotide sequence: TGCGCCAGCAGCCTGGGAACGGGCAATCAGCCCCAGCATTTT. It translates to CASSLGTGNQPQHF.

This clone was picked up one time. The V call is TRBV5-6, the J call TRBJ2-5; 8 nucleotides match TRBD2. The ends lost 3 bases at V and 3 bases at J; junction bases unmatched: 4. The CDR3 covers 14 residues. Germline V gives CDR1 SGHDT, CDR2 YYEEEE. CDR3 nucleotide sequence: TGTGCCAGCAGCTCAACTAGCGGAAAAGAGACCCAGTACTTC. Translation gives CASSSTSGKETQYF. Supplemented by reference TRBV5-6 and TRBJ2-5, the full variable domain reads DAGVTQSPTHLIKTRGQQVTLRCSPKSGHDTVSWYQQALGQGPQFIFQYYEEEERQRGNFPDRFSGHQFPNYSSELNVNALLLGDSALYLCASSSTSGKETQYFGPGTRLLVL.

J is TRBJ2-7 and V is TRBV18, with 7 nucleotides matching TRBD1. CDR1 KGHSH and CDR2 LQKENI come from the germline V gene. The CDR3 covers 13 residues. Germline trimming cut 4 bases from V and 6 bases from J; bases unmatched to any gene: 6. CDR3 nucleotide sequence: TGTGCCAGCTCACTCGACAGGGTGGGCGAGCAGTACTTC. Protein: CASSLDRVGEQYF.

This clone has a handful of counts. Within the sample, other DNA sequences also encode this same CDR3. The J gene is TRBJ1-4, the V gene TRBV5-1; D remains unclear. Germline-derived CDR1 and CDR2 are SGHRS and YFSETQ. V lost 2 bases, J lost 0 bases, and 5 bases lay in between. There are 14 residues in the CDR3. The CDR3 coding sequence is TGCGCCAGCAGCTTCGGAGCAACTAATGAAAAACTGTTTTTT. This encodes CASSFGATNEKLFF.

V and J are TRBV11-2 and TRBJ2-1, with 7 bases identical to TRBD2. The J segment lost 6 bases and the V segment lost 10 bases, leaving 12 bases of the junction unmatched. Germline V lookup: CDR1 SGHAT, CDR2 FQNNGV. The CDR3 is made up of 14 amino acids. The CDR3 sequence is CATAVAGVFNEQFF. The CDR3 DNA is TGTGCCACGGCCGTCGCGGGAGTTTTCAATGAGCAGTTCTTC.

The rearrangement uses TRBV27 and TRBJ2-2; D is unclear. Looked up from germline, CDR1 is MNHEY and CDR2 is SMNVEV (reference sequence). This CDR3 has 13 amino acids. V shed 2 bases and J shed 8 bases, with 9 bases lying between them. This CDR3 reads CASSLTGWGELFF. Here the CDR3 DNA reads TGTGCCAGCAGTTTAACGGGTTGGGGGGAGCTGTTTTTT.

V and J are TRBV15 and TRBJ1-5, with 7 bases aligning to TRBD1. The CDR3 extends over 19 amino acids. Germline CDR1 is LNHNV and CDR2 is YYDKDF (reference sequence). Trimming removed 6 bases from V and 0 bases from J; junction bases left unmatched: 17. The CDR3 region is CATRAETGMTYLSNQPQHF. The CDR3, as DNA: TGTGCCACCAGAGCGGAGACAGGGATGACTTACCTTAGCAATCAGCCCCAGCATTTT.

The V gene is TRBV2, the J gene TRBJ2-3, with TRBD2 matching 11 bases. After removal of 4 bases from V and 6 bases from J, the junction contained 3 bases not matched to a gene. This CDR3 region has 14 residues. Germline V gene sequence: CDR1 SNHLY, CDR2 FYNNEI. The CDR3 spells CASSVGTSGDTQYF. CDR3 bases: TGTGCCAGCAGTGTCGGGACTAGCGGTGATACGCAGTATTTT.

The gene calls are TRBV5-1 and TRBJ2-4, with D perhaps being TRBD1 or TRBD2 (6 bases each). Deletions cut 0 bases from V and 0 bases from J, with 10 bases between. The V gene's germline CDR1 is SGHRS and CDR2 YFSETQ. The CDR3 totals 16 residues. In DNA form, the CDR3 reads TGCGCCAGCAGCTTGGTTGGGGGGCTAGCCAAAAACATTCAGTACTTC. Translating it yields CASSLVGGLAKNIQYF. The whole variable domain, remainder taken from reference TRBV5-1 and TRBJ2-4, is KAGVTQTPRYLIKTRGQQVTLSCSPISGHRSVSWYQQTPGQGLQFLFEYFSETQRNKGNFPGRFSGRQFSNSRSEMNVSTLELGDSALYLCASSLVGGLAKNIQYFGAGTRLSVL.

CDR3 region: CASSPGPDRSYEQYF. CDR3 nucleotides: TGTGCCAGCTCACCAGGCCCGGACAGATCCTACGAGCAGTACTTC. The chain employs TRBV18 and TRBJ2-7; D may be TRBD1 (6 bases). V dropped 2 bases and J dropped 1 base, with 12 bases sitting between them. The germline V gene has CDR1 KGHSH and CDR2 LQKENI. This CDR3 has 15 amino acids.

This sequence joins TRBV4-1 and TRBJ1-4; possibly TRBD1 for D (6 bases). CDR1 MGHRA and CDR2 YSYEKL come from the germline V gene. Trimming took 3 bases from V and 8 from J, leaving 13 bases between them. This CDR3 has 14 residues. CDR3 in DNA: TGCGCCAGCAGCCAGGGTTGGGGGCGAGAAAAACTGTTTTTT. It is translated as CASSQGWGREKLFF.

This CDR3 is CASNRASGIGDEQFF. In nucleotides, the CDR3 is TGTGCCAGCAATCGGGCCAGCGGGATAGGGGATGAGCAGTTCTTC. The rearrangement uses TRBV28 and TRBJ2-1, with 7 bases matching TRBD2. Per the germline V gene, CDR1 is MDHEN and CDR2 is SYDVKM. This CDR3 is 15 amino acids long. V was clipped by 7 bases and J by 8 bases; unmatched bases: 14.

This chain connects TRBV7-9 to TRBJ1-1, with TRBD1 identical over 9 bases. The CDR3 has 13 residues. CDR1 is SEHNR and CDR2 is FQNEAQ in the germline V gene (reference sequence). V gave up 5 bases and J gave up 4 bases; unmatched junction bases: 2. CDR3 sequence reads: CASSGGQGTEAFF. The CDR3 coding sequence is TGTGCCAGCAGCGGGGGACAGGGCACTGAAGCTTTCTTT.

The chain couples TRBV2 to TRBJ1-1; D not resolved. Trimming removed 3 bases at V and 3 bases at J, with 11 bases between. Per germline, CDR1 SNHLY and CDR2 FYNNEI. This CDR3 is 14 amino acids long. The CDR3 nucleotides read TGTGCCAGCAGTGACGGGCTGGGAGACACTGAAGCTTTCTTT. This encodes CASSDGLGDTEAFF.

The J gene is TRBJ2-1, the V gene TRBV9; D is unclear. V was pared by 4 bases and J by 0 bases, with 14 bases between. CDR1 and CDR2 (germline): SGDLS, YYNGEE. The CDR3 is 16 amino acids. The CDR3 bases are TGTGCCAGCAGCCCCCGGCAGATAAGCTCCTACAATGAGCAGTTCTTC. Translating gives CASSPRQISSYNEQFF.

V is TRBV9 and J is TRBJ1-3; D gene ambiguous. Looked up from germline, CDR1 is SGDLS and CDR2 is YYNGEE. Trimming took 5 bases from V and 1 from J, leaving 16 bases between them. This CDR3 comprises 16 residues. As DNA, the CDR3 is TGTGCCAGCAGACTCAGATCCTCGGGGTCTGGAAACACCATATATTTT. Encoded protein: CASRLRSSGSGNTIYF.

This chain links TRBV2 with TRBJ2-7, with D tentatively TRBD1 (6 bases). Deletions cut 5 bases from V and 3 bases from J, with 14 bases between. The CDR3 is 14 residues long. CDR1 SNHLY and CDR2 FYNNEI come from the germline V gene. The chain's CDR3 is CASSRTALSYEQYF. DNA for the CDR3: TGTGCCAGCAGTCGGACAGCGCTCAGCTACGAGCAGTACTTC.

V is TRBV19 and J is TRBJ2-5; D is undetermined. Trimming pared 5 bases from V and 4 bases from J, leaving 5 bases between. This CDR3 comprises 11 residues. Looked up from germline, CDR1 is LNHDA and CDR2 is SQIVND (reference sequence). As DNA, the CDR3 is TGTGCCAGTAGTTTAGGAGAGACCCAGTACTTC. As protein: CASSLGETQYF.

The rearrangement uses TRBV27 and TRBJ1-5, with D perhaps matching TRBD1 (5 bases). V lost 5 bases, J lost 5 bases, and 16 bases lay in between. Germline values: CDR1 MNHEY, CDR2 SMNVEV (reference sequence). The CDR3 contains 15 residues. This CDR3 is CASSPRRGRHQPQHF. DNA for the CDR3: TGTGCCAGCAGTCCTAGGCGGGGGAGGCATCAGCCCCAGCATTTT.

The chain is built from TRBV5-1 and TRBJ1-1, with no clear D. The CDR3 has 13 residues. Trimming removed 4 bases at V and 0 bases at J, with 7 bases between. Germline lookup yields CDR1 SGHRS and CDR2 YFSETQ. For the CDR3, the DNA is TGCGCCAGCAGCCTTTTCATGAACACTGAAGCTTTCTTT. Encoded protein: CASSLFMNTEAFF.

The CDR3 DNA follows: TGTGCCAGTAGTTTCTACCTGGGACAGTCGAACACTGAAGCTTTCTTT. Translation gives CASSFYLGQSNTEAFF. The genes are TRBV19 and TRBJ1-1, with TRBD1 matching 7 bases. The germline CDR1 and CDR2 sequences are LNHDA and SQIVND (reference sequence). The CDR3 runs 16 residues. The V segment lost 5 bases and the J segment 1 base; nucleotides outside the gene matches: 10. Full variable domain (rest looked up from reference TRBV19 and TRBJ1-1): DGGITQSPKYLFRKEGQNVTLSCEQNLNHDAMYWYRQDPGQGLRLIYYSQIVNDFQKGDIAEGYSVSREKKESFPLTVTSAQKNPTAFYLCASSFYLGQSNTEAFFGQGTRLTVV.